This T cell receptor beta chain was found in a study of CD8 T cells in ankylosing spondylitis. Findings and limits, study-wide: Earlier authors reported some of these motif variants in reactive arthritis synovial fluid and blood. Disease-linked clones reportedly concentrated significantly in matched ankylosing spondylitis synovial fluid. Ankylosing spondylitis blood seemed to carry a telltale TCR beta motif made of several highly homologous variants.

TCRdb passed the 5' RACE reads through MiXCR, listing each CDR3 protein once. Of some 38,000 distinct CDR3 sequences listed, about 9.3% are singletons. Many counts were recorded for this clonotype. The antigen remains unidentified. The CDR3 contains 13 residues. Germline V gives CDR1 LNHNV, CDR2 YYDKDF (reference sequence). Trimming cost V 5 bases and J 6 bases, with 11 bases left between them. The TCR sequence derives from a male donor with ankylosing spondylitis or in good health (not recorded which). This rearrangement joins TRBV15 to TRBJ2-1; unclear D gene. Source material: blood, either unsorted or a sorted T cell fraction (not recorded which). CDR3 nucleotides: TGTGCCACCAGCTGGCAAAACAGCAATGAGCAGTTCTTC. Encoded protein: CATSWQNSNEQFF.